Shown below are 11 T cell receptor beta chains from a single sample sequenced in a study of cytomegalovirus exposure and HLA in healthy donors. Profiled with immunoSEQ multiplex PCR; TCRdb holds only in-frame clones, not every one. The repertoire includes about 250,000 clones, 87% of them detected once, and around 13% sits in the top ten. The specimen was PBMCs. Every receptor here comes from a man aged 18-30 years in good health and CMV-seropositive.

In DNA, the CDR3 is TGTGCCAGCAACCTTTTGGTTAGCGGGATTCCCAATGAGCAGTTCTTC. This encodes CASNLLVSGIPNEQFF. The J gene is TRBJ2-1, the V gene TRBV7-2; 8 bases align to TRBD2. This CDR3 region has 16 residues. CDR1 and CDR2 from the germline V gene are SGHTA and FQGNSA. The junction had 14 bases not matched to a gene; V was cut back by 7 bases and J by 6 bases.

The chain uses TRBV13 and TRBJ2-7; D may correspond to TRBD1 or TRBD2 (5 bases each). Germline V CDR1 and CDR2: PRHDT, FYEKMQ (reference sequence). Trimming cost V 2 bases and J 2 bases, with 10 bases left between them. CDR3 length equals 14 residues. CDR3 in amino acids: CASSLRDDPYEQYF. The DNA for the CDR3 is TGTGCCAGCAGCTTACGGGACGACCCCTACGAGCAGTACTTC.

In the case of this clone: A much larger clone lies a single base off, so this may be a read error. The rearrangement links TRBV15 to TRBJ2-3, with D possibly matching TRBD2 (6 bases). Trimming cost V 0 bases and J 8 bases, with 15 bases left between them. This CDR3 spans 15 amino acids. From germline, CDR1 is LNHNV and CDR2 YYDKDF (reference sequence). The DNA for the CDR3 is TGTGCCACCAGCAGAGATCCGGGAGTCCCAGGTACGCAGTATTTT. Translation gives CATSRDPGVPGTQYF.

The CDR3 loop reads CASTILYRRNTEAFF. The CDR3 nucleotides read TGTGCCAGCACTATCCTTTATAGGCGGAACACTGAAGCTTTCTTT. V is TRBV7-2 and J is TRBJ1-1, with unresolved D. Trimming left V 7 bases short and J 1 base short, with 16 bases between. Germline V gene lookup returns CDR1 SGHTA and CDR2 FQGNSA. This CDR3 comprises 15 residues.

This clone was seen a few times. This chain links TRBV7-6 with TRBJ2-1, with 13 bases aligning to TRBD2. The V segment lost 2 bases and the J segment 3 bases; nucleotides outside the gene matches: 16. Germline-derived CDR1 and CDR2 are SGHVS and FNYEAQ. The CDR3 is made up of 21 amino acids. DNA of the CDR3: TGTGCCAGCAGCTTAATCCCCCCCGGGACTAGCGGGACCCCCTACTACAATGAGCAGTTCTTC. This sequence encodes CASSLIPPGTSGTPYYNEQFF.

The sample holds one count of this clone. This CDR3 reads CASSAGQGYGYTF. CDR3 bases: TGCGCCAGCAGCGCTGGACAGGGCTATGGCTACACCTTC. The rearrangement links TRBV5-1 to TRBJ1-2, with TRBD1 matching over 8 bases. The V gene's germline CDR1 is SGHRS and CDR2 YFSETQ. Losses at the gene ends were 4 bases for V and 4 bases for J; bases not matched to a gene: 3. The CDR3 runs to 13 residues.

The chain employs TRBV5-6 and TRBJ1-5, with D possibly TRBD1 on 5 matching bases. The ends were cut back, 2 bases at V and 2 bases at J, with 11 bases in the middle. Germline V lookup: CDR1 SGHDT, CDR2 YYEEEE. The CDR3 totals 15 residues. The CDR3 reads CASSFGTGGNQPQHF. The CDR3 coding sequence is TGTGCCAGCAGCTTCGGGACTGGGGGCAATCAGCCCCAGCATTTT.

The J gene is TRBJ2-1, the V gene TRBV9, with unresolved D. Germline lookup yields CDR1 SGDLS and CDR2 YYNGEE. The germline V and J ends were trimmed by 3 bases and 10 bases, with 14 bases remaining between them. The CDR3 has 13 residues. The DNA of the CDR3 is TGTGCCAGCAGCGACCTCCCCGAGCAGGAGCAGTTCTTC. Translated, it gives CASSDLPEQEQFF.

V gene TRBV30 combines with J gene TRBJ1-2; no clear D gene. This CDR3 spans 12 amino acids. Germline V gives CDR1 GTSNPN, CDR2 SVGIG (reference sequence). V lost 5 bases, J lost 8 bases, and 15 bases lay in between. The CDR3 coding sequence is TGTGCCTGGCGGGCCTCTGTCTGGGGCTACACCTTC. This encodes CAWRASVWGYTF.

This clone was detected a few times. This chain links TRBV29-1 with TRBJ1-2; TRBD1 might be the D (5 bases). From germline, CDR1 is SQVTM and CDR2 ANQGSEA. The CDR3 is made up of 12 amino acids. V was cut by 6 bases and J by 6 bases, with 14 bases left in between. CDR3 residues: CSVGTSAHGYTF. The CDR3 nucleotides are TGCAGCGTCGGGACTTCAGCTCATGGCTACACCTTC.

This chain links TRBV28 with TRBJ2-1, with TRBD1 as a possible D gene (5 bases). CDR1 and CDR2 from the germline V gene are MDHEN and SYDVKM. The CDR3 is 13 residues long. V lost 6 bases to trimming and J lost 4 bases, with 10 bases between them. CDR3 residues: CASRRQGYNEQFF. The CDR3 DNA sequence: TGTGCCAGCAGACGGCAGGGATACAATGAGCAGTTCTTC.